These 28 T cell receptor beta chains share one sample of origin, sequenced in a study of cytomegalovirus exposure and HLA in healthy donors (dated by TCRdb to about 2017). To prepare the library, the immunoSEQ multiplex PCR assay was applied. For the multiplex PCR, a mixture combining 60 forward primers for TCR Vbeta segments and 13 reverse primers for TCR Jbeta segments was used. TCRdb mirrors the immuneACCESS table, restricted to in-frame sequences. Some clones are absent from its copies; in checked studies, under half trace to an unresolved V gene, and the reason for the others is unknown. Here the sample has some 140,000 clones; 60% to 80% occur a single time. 0.8% to 0.95% of the sample goes to the ten largest clones. Sequencing was done on a sample of PBMCs. The receptors here all came from a woman in her sixties or seventies in good health and CMV-seronegative.

The genes are TRBV7-8 and TRBJ2-5; 10 nucleotides match TRBD1. The V segment lost 0 bases and the J segment 4 bases; nucleotides outside the gene matches: 2. This CDR3 is 15 amino acids long. The germline CDR1 and CDR2 sequences are SGHVS and FQNEAQ. The CDR3 protein is CASSLAWTGGETQYF. CDR3 nucleotide sequence: TGTGCCAGCAGCTTAGCGTGGACAGGGGGAGAGACCCAGTACTTC.

The sample holds a few counts of this clone. The chain has TRBV9 and TRBJ2-7; D might be TRBD2 (5 bases). Looked up from germline, CDR1 is SGDLS and CDR2 is YYNGEE. With 3 bases removed from V and 1 base from J, the gap between germline ends came to 8 bases. This CDR3 spans 13 amino acids. The CDR3: CASSDGVSYEQYF. For the CDR3, the DNA is TGTGCCAGCAGCGACGGGGTTTCCTACGAGCAGTACTTC.

This chain links TRBV19 with TRBJ2-1; D possibly corresponds to TRBD2 (6 bases). The CDR3 is 15 amino acids. The germline V gene encodes CDR1 LNHDA and CDR2 SQIVND (reference sequence). The V gene lost 6 bases and the J gene lost 8 bases, with 20 bases spanning the gap. Here the CDR3 DNA reads TGTGCCAGTAGACTTACTAGCCCCCCTGGGGATGAGCAGTTCTTC. Amino acids: CASRLTSPPGDEQFF.

This clone showed up just once. CDR3 DNA sequence: TGTGCCAGCAGTCCCCCTAGCGGGAGCCCCGAGCAGTACTTC. Protein sequence: CASSPPSGSPEQYF. The chain recombines TRBV28 with TRBJ2-7; 10 nucleotides line up with TRBD2. The V segment lost 5 bases and the J segment 6 bases; nucleotides outside the gene matches: 7. The CDR3 spans 14 residues. Looked up from germline, CDR1 is MDHEN and CDR2 is SYDVKM.

The chain employs TRBV9 and TRBJ2-5; a weak D match, TRBD1 (5 bases). V lost 3 bases and J 2 bases, leaving 11 bases between the germline ends. The germline V gene has CDR1 SGDLS and CDR2 YYNGEE. The CDR3 is 14 amino acids. The CDR3 sequence is CASSGQSFQETQYF. The CDR3 bases are TGTGCCAGCAGCGGACAGTCTTTTCAAGAGACCCAGTACTTC.

Points on this clone: Other DNA sequences in the same sample also yield this CDR3. The V and J genes are TRBV5-1 and TRBJ2-1, with TRBD2 identical over 13 bases. Germline assignment: CDR1 SGHRS and CDR2 YFSETQ. This CDR3 has 15 residues. Losses at the gene ends were 3 bases for V and 7 bases for J; bases not matched to a gene: 4. CDR3 amino acids: CASSSGTSGKNEQFF. In DNA form, the CDR3 reads TGCGCCAGCAGCTCAGGGACTAGCGGGAAAAATGAGCAGTTCTTC.

Only a few counts were recorded for this clone. The J gene is TRBJ1-1, the V gene TRBV15; D gene uncertain. This CDR3 is built from 15 residues. Per the germline V gene, CDR1 is LNHNV and CDR2 is YYDKDF (reference sequence). Trimming took off 1 base at V and 7 bases at J, with 16 bases between the two ends. This CDR3 reads CATSRGSGESNEAFF. CDR3 bases: TGTGCCACCAGCAGAGGCAGCGGGGAGAGCAATGAAGCTTTCTTT. The full variable domain, with the rest looked up from reference TRBV15 and TRBJ1-1, is DAMVIQNPRYQVTQFGKPVTLSCSQTLNHNVMYWYQQKSSQAPKLLFHYYDKDFNNEADTPDNFQSRRPNTSFCFLDIRSPGLGDTAMYLCATSRGSGESNEAFFGQGTRLTVV.

In this sample, this clone turned up a few times. One end of the junction is discordant with germline, which a read error may explain. The J gene is TRBJ2-3, the V gene TRBV7-9, with D possibly matching TRBD2 (6 bases). The germline CDR1 and CDR2 sequences are SEHNR and FQNEAQ (reference sequence). This CDR3 region has 15 residues. The CDR3 here is CSSSLRERYTDTQYF. In nucleotides, the CDR3 is TGTTCCAGCAGCCTCCGGGAGAGGTACACAGATACGCAGTATTTT.

The table lists this clone with a few counts. V gene TRBV18 combines with J gene TRBJ1-2, with unresolved D. Germline V gene sequence: CDR1 KGHSH, CDR2 LQKENI. The ends were cut back, 6 bases at V and 0 bases at J, with 17 bases in the middle. CDR3 length equals 16 residues. As DNA, the CDR3 is TGTGCCAGCTCGCCCCTCGACCGGGGAACTAACTATGGCTACACCTTC. Its translation: CASSPLDRGTNYGYTF.

This chain connects TRBV9 to TRBJ2-2; 9 bases map to TRBD1. Germline CDR1 reads SGDLS; CDR2 reads YYNGEE. The CDR3 has 14 amino acids. Trimming removed 4 bases from V and 9 bases from J; junction bases left unmatched: 7. The CDR3 DNA reads TGTGCCAGCAGCATAACGGGACAGGGCCGGGAGCTGTTTTTT. Residues: CASSITGQGRELFF. Supplemented by reference TRBV9 and TRBJ2-2, the full variable domain reads DSGVTQTPKHLITATGQRVTLRCSPRSGDLSVYWYQQSLDQGLQFLIQYYNGEERAKGNILERFSAQQFPDLHSELNLSSLELGDSALYFCASSITGQGRELFFGEGSRLTVL.

The gene calls are TRBV5-6 and TRBJ2-7; D might be TRBD2 (5 bases). Germline V gene lookup returns CDR1 SGHDT and CDR2 YYEEEE. The CDR3 contains 13 residues. Trimming took off 4 bases at V and 5 bases at J, with 13 bases between the two ends. In DNA, the CDR3 is TGTGCCAGCAGCCGGGGTCCTCGGGACGAGCAGTACTTC. Encoded protein: CASSRGPRDEQYF.

This clone was seen only once. This chain joins TRBV28 and TRBJ1-1; D is perhaps TRBD1 (5 bases). V was clipped by 7 bases and J by 1 base, with 13 bases between them. Germline loops: CDR1 MDHEN, CDR2 SYDVKM. The CDR3 sequence is 14 residues long. The CDR3 loop reads CASTGGRRNTEAFF. The DNA for the CDR3 is TGTGCCAGCACCGGGGGTAGGAGGAACACTGAAGCTTTCTTT.

The V call is TRBV5-3, the J call TRBJ2-1; 9 bases line up with TRBD1. TRBV5-3 is recorded as an ORF, its role being uncertain. This CDR3 is built from 18 residues. Trimming removed 5 bases from V and 5 bases from J; junction bases left unmatched: 17. CDR3: CARSLPGQGSGWDNEQFF. In DNA, the CDR3 is TGTGCCAGAAGTTTACCGGGACAGGGTTCTGGTTGGGACAATGAGCAGTTCTTC.

The chain employs TRBV6-5 and TRBJ1-4, with 8 bases aligning to TRBD1. The CDR3 totals 15 residues. Germline V gives CDR1 MNHEY, CDR2 SVGAGI. V trimming: 6 bases; J trimming: 7 bases; junction bases outside the gene matches: 10. The CDR3 here is CASSGQGVSVEKLFF. Written as DNA, the CDR3 is TGTGCCAGCAGCGGACAGGGAGTGTCGGTTGAAAAACTGTTTTTT.

The chain recombines TRBV6-6 with TRBJ2-5; 7 bases align to TRBD1. This CDR3 region has 14 residues. The V and J ends lost 0 bases and 5 bases, in that order; junction bases with no gene match: 3. The germline gives CDR1 MNHNY, CDR2 SVGAGI (reference sequence). The DNA of the CDR3 is TGTGCCAGCAGTTACTCGAAGACAGGGGAGACCCAGTACTTC. This encodes CASSYSKTGETQYF.

This clone was observed a single time. V gene TRBV9 combines with J gene TRBJ2-3, with a tentative D call TRBD2 (5 bases). The V end was cut by 0 bases, the J end by 1 base, with 12 bases between. In germline, CDR1 is SGDLS, CDR2 YYNGEE. This CDR3 has 16 residues. CDR3 coding DNA: TGTGCCAGCAGCGTAGGGGTGGGAGATGGCACAGATACGCAGTATTTT. This encodes CASSVGVGDGTDTQYF.

This sequence joins TRBV27 and TRBJ2-3; D ambiguous. The CDR3 length is 11 residues. V lost 7 bases to trimming and J lost 5 bases, with 7 bases between them. Germline V gene sequence: CDR1 MNHEY, CDR2 SMNVEV (reference sequence). The CDR3 loop reads CASKRRDTQYF. CDR3 coding DNA: TGTGCCAGCAAGAGGAGAGATACGCAGTATTTT.

The chain is built from TRBV19 and TRBJ1-1, with D perhaps matching TRBD1 (6 bases). The CDR3 contains 13 residues. Trimming cost V 5 bases and J 4 bases, with 11 bases left between them. Germline CDR1 reads LNHDA; CDR2 reads SQIVND (reference sequence). CDR3 amino acids: CASSSQGRTEAFF. DNA for the CDR3: TGTGCCAGTAGTTCCCAGGGGCGCACTGAAGCTTTCTTT.

The V gene is TRBV7-8, the J gene TRBJ2-7; 9 bases line up with TRBD2. Germline assignment: CDR1 SGHVS and CDR2 FQNEAQ. The CDR3 totals 15 residues. The J segment lost 7 bases and the V segment lost 0 bases, leaving 7 bases of the junction unmatched. The CDR3 DNA sequence: TGTGCCAGCAGCTTAGCGCAGGCGGGAGGGTTAGAGCAGTACTTC. It translates to CASSLAQAGGLEQYF. Complete variable domain (other parts from reference TRBV7-8 and TRBJ2-7): GAGVSQSPRYKVAKRGQDVALRCDPISGHVSLFWYQQALGQGPEFLTYFQNEAQLDKSGLPSDRFFAERPEGSVSTLKIQRTQQEDSAVYLCASSLAQAGGLEQYFGPGTRLTVT.

In this sample, this clone turned up a few times. This sequence joins TRBV27 and TRBJ2-2; 7 bases are a match to TRBD1. Germline V gene sequence: CDR1 MNHEY, CDR2 SMNVEV (reference sequence). The CDR3 runs to 15 residues. V shed 6 bases, J shed 7 bases, and the junction held 11 bases outside the gene matches. CDR3 in DNA: TGTGCCAGCAGGATGGGACAGTATGGTGGCGGGGAGCTGTTTTTT. Translating gives CASRMGQYGGGELFF.

The chain uses TRBV14 and TRBJ2-1; TRBD2 matches 7 bases. Unmatched junction bases numbered 6, after V lost 4 bases and J lost 9 bases. CDR3 size: 13 residues. Germline loops: CDR1 SGHDN, CDR2 FVKESK. CDR3 sequence reads: CASSPVREGEQFF. The CDR3 DNA sequence: TGTGCCAGCAGCCCAGTCAGGGAGGGTGAGCAGTTCTTC.

The chain joins TRBV28 to TRBJ2-7; TRBD2 matches at 9 bases. Trimming cost V 4 bases and J 0 bases; bases outside gene matches: 4. Germline-derived CDR1 and CDR2 are MDHEN and SYDVKM. The CDR3 contains 15 residues. The CDR3 loop is CASSSAGGPSYEQYF. Here the CDR3 DNA reads TGTGCCAGCAGTTCAGCGGGGGGCCCCTCCTACGAGCAGTACTTC.

The chain recombines TRBV29-1 with TRBJ2-2; tentative D call: TRBD1 (6 bases). Deletions cut 4 bases from V and 6 bases from J, with 15 bases between. The CDR3 consists of 14 residues. Germline assignment: CDR1 SQVTM and CDR2 ANQGSEA. CDR3 coding DNA: TGCAGCGTTGCAGACCAGGGGCCCCCCGGGGAGCTGTTTTTT. Translation gives CSVADQGPPGELFF.

The rearrangement links TRBV15 to TRBJ2-7; a possible D gene is TRBD1 (6 bases). This CDR3 spans 14 amino acids. Per germline, CDR1 LNHNV and CDR2 YYDKDF (reference sequence). The V gene lost 0 bases and the J gene lost 1 base, with 7 bases spanning the gap. The CDR3 is CATSRETGSYEQYF. The CDR3, as DNA: TGTGCCACCAGCAGAGAAACAGGGTCCTACGAGCAGTACTTC.

CDR3 loop: CASSDAGPQETQYF. CDR3 nucleotide sequence: TGCGCCAGCAGTGATGCTGGGCCCCAAGAGACCCAGTACTTC. The V gene is TRBV10-1, the J gene TRBJ2-5; D not resolved. The CDR3 length is 14 residues. The germline gives CDR1 WNHNN, CDR2 SYGVQD (reference sequence). V lost 3 bases and J 1 base, leaving 9 bases between the germline ends.

This sequence joins TRBV7-3 and TRBJ2-3, with D possibly being TRBD2 (6 bases). V was shortened by 2 bases and J by 6 bases, with 12 bases between the two germline ends. The CDR3 is made up of 14 amino acids. The V gene's germline CDR1 is SGHTA and CDR2 FQGTGA. CDR3 bases: TGTGCCAGCAGCTTAGGCGGGACCGCGGATACGCAGTATTTT. Its protein is CASSLGGTADTQYF. Variable domain in full (rest from reference TRBV7-3 and TRBJ2-3): GAGVSQTPSNKVTEKGKYVELRCDPISGHTALYWYRQSLGQGPEFLIYFQGTGAADDSGLPNDRFFAVRPEGSVSTLKIQRTERGDSAVYLCASSLGGTADTQYFGPGTRLTVL.

J is TRBJ1-1 and V is TRBV13, with D possibly matching TRBD1 (5 bases). V lost 0 bases and J lost 5, with 10 bases in between. The CDR3 loop spans 14 amino acids. Germline V lookup: CDR1 PRHDT, CDR2 FYEKMQ (reference sequence). The CDR3, as DNA: TGTGCCAGCAGCTTAGGAGGGGCAGAGACTGAAGCTTTCTTT. Translation: CASSLGGAETEAFF.

A note on this clone: Other DNA sequences in the same sample also yield this CDR3. The chain has TRBV5-1 and TRBJ2-1; D possibly corresponds to TRBD2 (7 bases). The CDR3 loop spans 16 amino acids. V was shortened by 0 bases and J by 8 bases, with 18 bases between the two germline ends. Germline lookup yields CDR1 SGHRS and CDR2 YFSETQ. DNA of the CDR3: TGCGCCAGCAGCTTGGGCGCACGGGGGGCGGCGTATGAGCAGTTCTTC. Encoded protein: CASSLGARGAAYEQFF. Full variable domain (outside the CDR3, taken from reference TRBV5-1 and TRBJ2-1): KAGVTQTPRYLIKTRGQQVTLSCSPISGHRSVSWYQQTPGQGLQFLFEYFSETQRNKGNFPGRFSGRQFSNSRSEMNVSTLELGDSALYLCASSLGARGAAYEQFFGPGTRLTVL.